The sequence of this T cell receptor (beta chain) was determined in a study of regulatory and conventional T cells in RAG deficiency. Germline CDR1 SGHAT, CDR2 FQNNGV. The V end was cut by 5 bases, the J end by 0 bases, with 14 bases between. This CDR3 comprises 17 residues. The sorted regulatory T cells were CD4+, CD25-high and CD127-low, with genomic DNA sequenced. The method was immunoSEQ multiplex PCR; TCRdb's version includes in-frame clones alone and lacks a portion of them. The table records under 25,000 clones, roughly 87% of them present only once. The same sample was also studied in work on regulatory T cells. Per that study: The PCR used 52 TRBV and 13 TRBJ primers.

The sequence came from a human donor in good health. V gene TRBV11-2 combines with J gene TRBJ2-6; D remains ambiguous. The specimen was Tregs sorted from blood. CDR3 loop: CASSPGFADSGANVLTF. In DNA, the CDR3 is TGTGCCAGCAGCCCCGGGTTTGCCGACTCTGGGGCCAACGTCCTGACTTTC.